The clone carrying this TCR beta chain has ten or more counts. Unmatched junction bases numbered 2, after V lost 5 bases and J lost 4 bases. The CDR3 contains 13 residues. CDR1 is DFQATT and CDR2 is SNEGSKA in the germline V gene (reference sequence). In patients aged 18 to 65, hyperthyroidism was newly diagnosed, with duration under 2 months. Pregnant or lactating patients were excluded, as were those with uncontrolled infection or other autoimmune disease. The PBMCs had their origin in 7.5 to 10 ml of fresh peripheral blood. This sample was included in a study of T cells in Graves' hyperthyroidism and ophthalmopathy. Across the study: The authors collected peripheral blood at initial diagnosis, before any treatment.

RNA transcripts gave rise to amplified TCR beta CDR3 regions. The HTBI set primed first-round TCR CDR3 RT-PCR. TCRdb recomputed calls from the multiplex PCR reads with MiXCR, one row per CDR3 protein. The repertoire includes about 580,000 distinct CDR3 sequences, approximately 15% of them detected once, and 5.8% sits in the top ten. The receptor was derived from a woman in her 30s with Graves' hyperthyroidism that later progressed to Graves' ophthalmopathy. The sequenced sample consisted of blood. The V gene is TRBV20-1, the J gene TRBJ2-3; 11 positions agree with TRBD2. The CDR3 DNA reads as TGCAGTGCTCTGGGACTAGCGGCAGATACGCAGTATTTT. It codes for CSALGLAADTQYF.